These T cell receptor beta chains were read from a single sample in a study of cytomegalovirus exposure and HLA in healthy donors. Clones were sequenced by immunoSEQ multiplex PCR, and TCRdb holds only the in-frame ones, with some missing. The sample includes approximately 140,000 clones, approximately 60% of them seen just once. Sequencing used PBMCs. Receptors were obtained from a woman aged 60-75 years in good health and CMV-seropositive. Each CDR3 is given with its conserved first and last residue. D genes are given only for firm matches. Some rows mark clone size as missing; the rest say once, few, many or name a class of expanded clone.

size | J | D | V | DNA | CDR3
- | TRBJ2-1 | TRBD2 | TRBV10-2 | TGCGCCAGCAGGCTAGCGGGAGAACGAGGCAATGAGCAGTTCTTC | CASRLAGERGNEQFF
- | TRBJ2-3 | TRBD2 | TRBV5-1 | TGCGCCAGCAGCGCCTGGGGGGGAGACACAGATACGCAGTATTTT | CASSAWGGDTDTQYF
- | TRBJ2-7 | - | TRBV10-3 | TGTGCCATCAGAAAGGACACTACCTCCTACGAGCAGTACTTC | CAIRKDTTSYEQYF
- | TRBJ2-7 | TRBD1 | TRBV11-2 | TGTGCCAGCCAAGTGGACAGGGGCGGGTACGAGCAGTACTTC | CASQVDRGGYEQYF
- | TRBJ1-1 | - | TRBV19 | TGTGCCAGTAGTATAGATGGGGGGAAGGGGACTGAAGCTTTCTTT | CASSIDGGKGTEAFF
few | TRBJ2-7 | - | TRBV6-5 | TGTGCCAGCAGTGTAGACAGTTACGAGCAGTACTTC | CASSVDSYEQYF
- | TRBJ1-1 | TRBD1 | TRBV7-9 | TGTGCCAGCAGCAGACAGGGACAGGTCAGTACTGAAGCTTTCTTT | CASSRQGQVSTEAFF
- | TRBJ2-3 | - | TRBV5-4 | TGTGCCAGCAGCTCCGAGCAGCGGGGCACAGATACGCAGTATTTT | CASSSEQRGTDTQYF
- | TRBJ2-7 | TRBD2 | TRBV5-1 | TGCGCCAGCAGCTTGGCCTTCGCGGGAGGGCCCTCCTACGAGCAGTACTTC | CASSLAFAGGPSYEQYF
- | TRBJ2-7 | TRBD1 | TRBV30 | TGTGCCTGGAGTGTAGGGACAGGGACCCACGAGCAGTACTTC | CAWSVGTGTHEQYF
- | TRBJ1-1 | TRBD1 | TRBV5-1 | TGCGCCAGCAGCGACGGAGGGACAGGGGGCGGGGGAGCTTTCTTT | CASSDGGTGGGGAFF
few | TRBJ1-1 | - | TRBV18 | TGTGCCAGCTCACCACCCTCCCGCCCGGGTCTAGCTTTCTTT | CASSPPSRPGLAFF
- | TRBJ1-4 | TRBD1 | TRBV7-9 | TGTGCCAGCAGCCCTTCCAGGGGGGCGTATGAAAAACTGTTTTTT | CASSPSRGAYEKLFF
- | TRBJ2-7 | - | TRBV7-3 | TGTGCCAGCAGCTTAACCCAGGGTCCATACGAGCAGTACTTC | CASSLTQGPYEQYF
- | TRBJ2-1 | TRBD1 | TRBV19 | TGTGCCAGTGAACAACCGGGACAGGGGAACAATGAGCAGTTCTTC | CASEQPGQGNNEQFF
- | TRBJ2-1 | TRBD2 | TRBV9 | TGTGCCAGCAGCGTAGACCAGGGTGGTCTAGCGGATAATGAGCAGTTCTTC | CASSVDQGGLADNEQFF
- | TRBJ2-7 | TRBD2 | TRBV2 | TGTGCCAGCACGTGGACTAGCGGGAGTTACGAGCAGTACTTC | CASTWTSGSYEQYF
- | TRBJ2-3 | TRBD1 | TRBV5-8 | TGTGCCAGCAGCTGGGACAGTTATAGCACAGATACGCAGTATTTT | CASSWDSYSTDTQYF
- | TRBJ1-3 | TRBD1 | TRBV29-1 | TGCAGCGTTTCCGGGACAGGGTACGGAAACACCATATATTTT | CSVSGTGYGNTIYF
- | TRBJ2-2 | TRBD1 | TRBV28 | TGTGCCAGCAGTATGGGACAGACACCCTTCACCGGGGAGCTGTTTTTT | CASSMGQTPFTGELFF
- | TRBJ2-7 | - | TRBV6-1 | TGTGCCAGCAGTGAAGGGCTAGACTCCTACGAGCAGTACTTC | CASSEGLDSYEQYF
- | TRBJ2-3 | - | TRBV6-6 | TGTGCCAGCAGTTACCGTGGGCCCACAGATACGCAGTATTTT | CASSYRGPTDTQYF
few | TRBJ2-7 | - | TRBV28 | TGTGCCAGCAGCACCTTTAATTTGCGGGATTACGAGCAGTACTTC | CASSTFNLRDYEQYF
- | TRBJ2-7 | - | TRBV9 | TGTGCCAGCAGCGTAGGCCCTGAGGTCAACGAGCAGTACTTC | CASSVGPEVNEQYF
- | TRBJ1-4 | - | TRBV19 | TGTGCCAGTAGTAACATCGCCTTGTATGAAAAACTGTTTTTT | CASSNIALYEKLFF
- | TRBJ1-2 | - | TRBV30 | TGTGCCTGGAGACAGACCGCTAACTATGGCTACACCTTC | CAWRQTANYGYTF
few | TRBJ2-7 | - | TRBV6-1 | TGTGCCAGCAGCTTATGGCCGGGCTACGAGCAGTACTTC | CASSLWPGYEQYF
- | TRBJ2-7 | - | TRBV28 | TGTGCCAGCATCGGGGTTAAGGTTAACGAGCAGTACTTC | CASIGVKVNEQYF
- | TRBJ1-5 | - | TRBV21-1 | TGTGCCAGCAGCAAAAAAGGGGGGGCAAGGCAGCCCCAGCATTTT | CASSKKGGARQPQHF
- | TRBJ2-7 | TRBD2 | TRBV5-8 | TGTGCCAGCTCCCCTCGGGGGGGCGGAACCTACGAGCAGTACTTC | CASSPRGGGTYEQYF
- | TRBJ2-3 | TRBD2 | TRBV7-8 | TGTGCCAGCAGCTTAGCGTATGGGCTAGCGGCCACAGATACGCAGTATTTT | CASSLAYGLAATDTQYF
few | TRBJ2-6 | - | TRBV2 | TGTGCCAGCAGACAGGGAAGCTCTGGGGCCAACGTCCTGACTTTC | CASRQGSSGANVLTF
few | TRBJ2-7 | TRBD2 | TRBV30 | TGTGCCTGGAGTGCCCTTTCTGGGACTACGCCGTACTTC | CAWSALSGTTPYF
- | TRBJ2-3 | - | TRBV27 | TGTGCCAGCAGCCCCGGAGGGCCAGATACGCAGTATTTT | CASSPGGPDTQYF
- | TRBJ2-7 | TRBD2 | TRBV5-1 | TGCGCCAGCAGCTTGGCCCCGACTAGCGGGACTTACGAGCAGTACTTC | CASSLAPTSGTYEQYF
- | TRBJ2-7 | TRBD1 | TRBV5-4 | TGTGCCAGCAGCGCGAGGGGGGACAGGGGCTACGAGCAGTACTTC | CASSARGDRGYEQYF
- | TRBJ2-1 | TRBD2 | TRBV4-3 | TGCGCCAGCAGCCAGATAGCGGGTTCCTACAATGAGCAGTTCTTC | CASSQIAGSYNEQFF
once | TRBJ2-7 | - | TRBV27 | TGTGCCAGCAGCGACTCCAGGGCCCACGAGCAGTACTTC | CASSDSRAHEQYF